This T cell receptor (beta chain) comes out of a study of shared clonotypes between healthy human individuals. Data came from immunoSEQ multiplex PCR; TCRdb stores just in-frame clones and leaves some out. The sample lists about 980,000 clones; over 60% were seen once. V shed 1 base and J 10 bases; nucleotides not matched to a gene: 15. CDR1 is SGHRS, CDR2 YFSETQ, per germline. The CDR3 loop spans 16 amino acids. The sample taken for sequencing was memory CD4+ T cells sorted from blood. Specified subset: CD45RA-negative fraction. The V gene is TRBV5-1, the J gene TRBJ2-5; 8 bases match TRBD1. This sequence originates from a man aged 18 to 35 in good health. The CDR3 loop is CASSLWSQGALAVQYF. The DNA of the CDR3 is TGCGCCAGCAGCTTGTGGTCCCAGGGGGCGTTAGCTGTCCAGTACTTC.